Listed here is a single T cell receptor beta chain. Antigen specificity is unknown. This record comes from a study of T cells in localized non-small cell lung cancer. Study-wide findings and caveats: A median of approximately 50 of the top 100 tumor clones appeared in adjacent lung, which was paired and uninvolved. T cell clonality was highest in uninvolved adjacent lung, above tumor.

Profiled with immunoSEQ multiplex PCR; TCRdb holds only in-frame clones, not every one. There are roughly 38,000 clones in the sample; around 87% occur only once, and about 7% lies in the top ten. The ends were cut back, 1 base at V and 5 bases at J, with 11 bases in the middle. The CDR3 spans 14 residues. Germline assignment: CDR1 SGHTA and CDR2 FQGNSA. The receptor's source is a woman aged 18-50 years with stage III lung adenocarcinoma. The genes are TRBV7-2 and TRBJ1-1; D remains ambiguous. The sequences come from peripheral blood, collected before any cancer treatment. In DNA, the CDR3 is TGTGCCAGCAGCTTAGAGGCGCAGGTGACTGAAGCTTTCTTT. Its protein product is CASSLEAQVTEAFF.